This T cell receptor (beta chain) was recorded in a study of beta chain features in type 1 diabetes. V was cut by 0 bases and J by 2 bases, with 14 bases left in between. This CDR3 region has 16 residues. The germline V gene encodes CDR1 SGHTA and CDR2 FQGNSA. Expressed TCRB transcripts got sequenced, as all isolated RNA was reverse transcribed. Only in-frame clones appear in the TCRdb table, and some are missing; sequencing was by immunoSEQ multiplex PCR. Seen here are 680,000 or so clones, around a sixth observed once, and the top ten hold 0.07% to 0.095%. The TCR was taken from a man aged 18 to 30 in good health. The material sequenced was naive CD4+ T cells from blood. The V call is TRBV7-2, the J call TRBJ2-7; D might be TRBD1 or TRBD2, each matching 5 bases. DNA of the CDR3: TGTGCCAGCAGCTTAGCCGAGACGGGACGACCCTACGAGCAGTACTTC. Translating it yields CASSLAETGRPYEQYF. Full variable domain (rest looked up from reference TRBV7-2 and TRBJ2-7): GAGVSQSPSNKVTEKGKDVELRCDPISGHTALYWYRQSLGQGLEFLIYFQGNSAPDKSGLPSDRFSAERTGGSVSTLTIQRTQQEDSAVYLCASSLAETGRPYEQYFGPGTRLTVT.